A selection of T cell receptor beta chains follows, all from one sample in a study of blood T cell repertoires in COVID-19. The data were produced by immunoSEQ multiplex PCR, yet TCRdb's version contains in-frame clones alone and is incomplete. The sample lists just over 150,000 clones, over 80% occurring once. Sequenced: peripheral blood. These receptors originate from a woman between 45 and 60 years old with acute or convalescent COVID-19. The conserved cysteine and the conserved F or W are not part of the CDR3 here. Where a row states a size, it is once, few, many or the class of an expanded clone; other rows omit it.

CDR3 length,V gene,clone size,J gene,CDR3 protein
12,TRBV27,-,TRBJ2-5,ASSLKQGAKTQY
13,TRBV20-1,-,TRBJ2-7,SASREASVPREQY
12,TRBV5-6,-,TRBJ2-1,ASSLAGRGDKQF
14,TRBV11-2,-,TRBJ2-2,ASSSLSGGAVGELF
15,TRBV24-1,-,TRBJ2-3,ATSDSGQGEVTDTQY
12,TRBV7-8,-,TRBJ2-1,ASSYSLHRNEQF
12,TRBV7-2,-,TRBJ1-2,ASSPIQSLYGYT
13,TRBV5-6,-,TRBJ2-1,ASRLGQGAYNEQF
12,TRBV19,-,TRBJ1-1,ASSPITGGTEAF
12,TRBV6-5,-,TRBJ1-2,ASSYGTGSGGYT
13,TRBV18,-,TRBJ2-7,ASSLLSFGLYEQY
15,TRBV11-2,-,TRBJ1-6,ASSLDPPWALNSPLH
13,TRBV19,-,TRBJ1-5,ASSLVGASNQPQH
11,TRBV6-1,-,TRBJ1-1,ASSEAFPGKAF
11,TRBV20-1,-,TRBJ1-5,SASMPGNQPQH
13,TRBV24-1,-,TRBJ2-1,ATSPRRDGYNEQF
14,TRBV19,-,TRBJ2-2,ASSIGRVEIAGELF
13,TRBV2,-,TRBJ1-5,ASSETLEGNQPQH
12,TRBV2,-,TRBJ2-1,ASRAGTSVGEQF
11,TRBV6-1,-,TRBJ1-1,ASSEVQNTEAF
11,TRBV6-5,-,TRBJ1-1,ASGDRGYTEAF
12,TRBV10-1,-,TRBJ2-2,ASSGGLHTGELF
12,TRBV28,-,TRBJ2-7,ASNKPGHSYEQY
10,TRBV30,-,TRBJ1-1,AWSGDSREAF
11,TRBV7-2,few,TRBJ2-1,ASSVTTSNEQF
14,TRBV23-1,-,TRBJ2-2,ASSSRAPHLTGELF
13,TRBV9,-,TRBJ2-3,ASSALATSTDTQY
11,TRBV29-1,-,TRBJ2-2,SAGTASTGELF
14,TRBV5-6,-,TRBJ2-3,ASSFPSGGAADTQY
13,TRBV27,once,TRBJ1-2,ASSLSMRRNYGYT
12,TRBV3-1/TRBV3-2,-,TRBJ2-7,ASSQGRISYEQY
13,TRBV15,-,TRBJ1-2,ATSSPTGTQAGYT
13,TRBV5-4,-,TRBJ2-4,ASSLTQGALNIQY
11,TRBV30,-,TRBJ1-2,AWSGDRGYGYT
13,TRBV19,-,TRBJ1-5,ASNQGTHSNQPQH
12,TRBV27,few,TRBJ1-6,ASRSSGWGSPLH
12,TRBV27,-,TRBJ2-5,ASSPSGYQETQY
11,TRBV30,-,TRBJ1-4,AWSVRGREKLF
9,TRBV30,few,TRBJ2-1,AWSVRDEQF
13,TRBV29-1,-,TRBJ1-1,SGRQGLGLDTEAF
12,TRBV2,-,TRBJ2-1,ASSEEGGPWEQF